A selection of T cell receptor beta chains follows, all from one sample in a study of shared clonotypes between healthy human individuals. Sequenced by immunoSEQ multiplex PCR; TCRdb stores in-frame clones only, minus some. Of hundreds of thousands of clones detected, less than 80% appear once; the ten largest clones hold 10% to 15%. Sequencing was performed on PBMCs. The origin of the receptors is a woman aged 40 to 50 in good health. Some clones in this sample may be carry-over from other donors' samples. Both conserved end residues are part of each CDR3. Each record gives: D gene, J gene, CDR3 length, V gene, clone size, CDR3 DNA, CDR3 protein. The D gene is left open where the match is weak. Clone size is not always given. Where it is, it says once, few, many or a class for expanded clones.

d_call: -; j_call: TRBJ1-2; cdr3_length: 13; v_call: TRBV6-1; clone_size: once; cdr3_nt: TGTGCCAGCATTTGGGGCCCTAACTATGGCTACACCTTC; cdr3_aa: CASIWGPNYGYTF
d_call: -; j_call: TRBJ2-1; cdr3_length: 12; v_call: TRBV11-3; clone_size: -; cdr3_nt: TGTGCCAGCAGCTCAACGCATAATGAGCAGTTCTTC; cdr3_aa: CASSSTHNEQFF
d_call: TRBD1; j_call: TRBJ1-4; cdr3_length: 15; v_call: TRBV4-1; clone_size: many; cdr3_nt: TGCGCCAGCAGGGGTTACAGGGGGCCGACTGAAAAACTGTTTTTT; cdr3_aa: CASRGYRGPTEKLFF
d_call: -; j_call: TRBJ1-2; cdr3_length: 16; v_call: TRBV5-1; clone_size: -; cdr3_nt: TGCGCCAGCAGCTTAGAGAGACCGGGACATGCGGATGGCTACACCTTC; cdr3_aa: CASSLERPGHADGYTF
d_call: -; j_call: TRBJ2-2; cdr3_length: 11; v_call: TRBV19; clone_size: -; cdr3_nt: TGTGCCAGTGTGAACACCGGGGAGCTGTTTTTT; cdr3_aa: CASVNTGELFF
d_call: TRBD1; j_call: TRBJ1-1; cdr3_length: 12; v_call: TRBV6-6; clone_size: -; cdr3_nt: TGTGCCAGCAACGACAGGGGCACTGAAGCTTTCTTT; cdr3_aa: CASNDRGTEAFF
d_call: -; j_call: TRBJ2-5; cdr3_length: 13; v_call: TRBV2; clone_size: -; cdr3_nt: TGTGCCAGCAGTGAGTGGGGACAAGAGACCCAGTACTTC; cdr3_aa: CASSEWGQETQYF
d_call: -; j_call: TRBJ2-2; cdr3_length: 16; v_call: TRBV4-2; clone_size: -; cdr3_nt: TGTGCCAGCAGGCGGGACAGCCAATTCACCCCCGGGGAGCTGTTTTTT; cdr3_aa: CASRRDSQFTPGELFF
d_call: TRBD2; j_call: TRBJ2-2; cdr3_length: 14; v_call: TRBV29-1; clone_size: -; cdr3_nt: TGCAGCGTTTCCGGGACTAGGCTCACCGGGGAGCTGTTTTTT; cdr3_aa: CSVSGTRLTGELFF
d_call: -; j_call: TRBJ1-5; cdr3_length: 17; v_call: TRBV28; clone_size: many; cdr3_nt: TGTGCCAGCAGTCTACCCAAGGGACACCCTTGGGATCAGCCCCAGCATTTT; cdr3_aa: CASSLPKGHPWDQPQHF
d_call: -; j_call: TRBJ2-3; cdr3_length: 17; v_call: TRBV27; clone_size: few; cdr3_nt: TGTGCCAGCAGTACCGTAGGTGGGAAAGGTTGGACAGATACGCAGTATTTT; cdr3_aa: CASSTVGGKGWTDTQYF
d_call: TRBD1; j_call: TRBJ2-3; cdr3_length: 13; v_call: TRBV25-1; clone_size: -; cdr3_nt: TGTGCCAGCGGGGACAGGGGCACAGATACGCAGTATTTT; cdr3_aa: CASGDRGTDTQYF
d_call: -; j_call: TRBJ2-2; cdr3_length: 14; v_call: TRBV30; clone_size: -; cdr3_nt: TGTGCCTGGAGTGTAGTCCCGAACACCGGGGAGCTGTTTTTT; cdr3_aa: CAWSVVPNTGELFF
d_call: TRBD2; j_call: TRBJ2-7; cdr3_length: 17; v_call: TRBV4-2; clone_size: -; cdr3_nt: TGTGCCAGCAGCCAAGATCTGCCTAGCGGGAGACGGTACGAGCAGTACTTC; cdr3_aa: CASSQDLPSGRRYEQYF
d_call: -; j_call: TRBJ2-2; cdr3_length: 14; v_call: TRBV4-2; clone_size: many; cdr3_nt: TGTGCCAGCAGCCAAGATACCCCCAGCGGGGAGCTGTTTTTT; cdr3_aa: CASSQDTPSGELFF
d_call: -; j_call: TRBJ2-7; cdr3_length: 14; v_call: TRBV7-9; clone_size: -; cdr3_nt: TGTGCCAGCAGCGACGGACTCCACTCCTACGAGCAGTACTTC; cdr3_aa: CASSDGLHSYEQYF
d_call: -; j_call: TRBJ1-4; cdr3_length: 15; v_call: TRBV27; clone_size: -; cdr3_nt: TGTGCCAGCAGTTTAATTGCGGACAGTAAGGAAAAACTGTTTTTT; cdr3_aa: CASSLIADSKEKLFF
d_call: -; j_call: TRBJ1-4; cdr3_length: 14; v_call: TRBV28; clone_size: -; cdr3_nt: TGTGCCAGCAGTGTCGGGGGGGCGGTTGAAAAACTGTTTTTT; cdr3_aa: CASSVGGAVEKLFF
d_call: TRBD1; j_call: TRBJ2-3; cdr3_length: 14; v_call: TRBV5-1; clone_size: -; cdr3_nt: TGCGCCAGCAGCTGGACAGGGACCACAGATACGCAGTATTTT; cdr3_aa: CASSWTGTTDTQYF
d_call: -; j_call: TRBJ2-7; cdr3_length: 13; v_call: TRBV2; clone_size: -; cdr3_nt: TGTGCCAGCGGGCTGATAGCGGCGTACGAGCAGTACTTC; cdr3_aa: CASGLIAAYEQYF
d_call: -; j_call: TRBJ2-6; cdr3_length: 15; v_call: TRBV6-5; clone_size: -; cdr3_nt: TGTGCCAGCAGACCTCCAGGGGTCGGGGCCAACGTCCTGACTTTC; cdr3_aa: CASRPPGVGANVLTF
d_call: -; j_call: TRBJ2-7; cdr3_length: 14; v_call: TRBV7-9; clone_size: -; cdr3_nt: TGTGCCAGCAGCCACCGTGGGGAGACCTACGAGCAGTACTTC; cdr3_aa: CASSHRGETYEQYF
d_call: TRBD2; j_call: TRBJ2-1; cdr3_length: 18; v_call: TRBV18; clone_size: -; cdr3_nt: TGTGCCAGCTCCCTAAGGCACCTAGGGACTAGCGTTTTCTATGAGCAGTTCTTC; cdr3_aa: CASSLRHLGTSVFYEQFF
d_call: -; j_call: TRBJ2-2; cdr3_length: 16; v_call: TRBV18; clone_size: few; cdr3_nt: TGTGCCAGCTCACCAAGGGGAGGAGCGAACACCGGGGAGCTGTTTTTT; cdr3_aa: CASSPRGGANTGELFF
d_call: TRBD2; j_call: TRBJ2-7; cdr3_length: 14; v_call: TRBV19; clone_size: -; cdr3_nt: TGTGCCAGTAGTCAGCCGACTAGCAGGTACGAGCAGTACTTC; cdr3_aa: CASSQPTSRYEQYF
d_call: -; j_call: TRBJ2-1; cdr3_length: 11; v_call: TRBV28; clone_size: -; cdr3_nt: TGTGCCAGCAGTTTTTATAATGAGCAGTTCTTC; cdr3_aa: CASSFYNEQFF
d_call: -; j_call: TRBJ2-1; cdr3_length: 12; v_call: TRBV28; clone_size: few; cdr3_nt: TGTGCCAGCAGTCGGGTTAGTCGGGACGAGTTCTTC; cdr3_aa: CASSRVSRDEFF
d_call: TRBD1; j_call: TRBJ1-2; cdr3_length: 14; v_call: TRBV6-5; clone_size: few; cdr3_nt: TGTGCCAGCAGTCTCGGGACAGAGGTCGTGGGCTACACCTTC; cdr3_aa: CASSLGTEVVGYTF
d_call: -; j_call: TRBJ2-7; cdr3_length: 14; v_call: TRBV19; clone_size: few; cdr3_nt: TGTGCCAGTAGTTTTCGGGCCGGGACCTACGAGCAGTACTTC; cdr3_aa: CASSFRAGTYEQYF
d_call: -; j_call: TRBJ1-4; cdr3_length: 14; v_call: TRBV5-1; clone_size: -; cdr3_nt: TGCGCCAGCAGGTTCGACAGTACAAATGAAAAACTGTTTTTT; cdr3_aa: CASRFDSTNEKLFF
d_call: -; j_call: TRBJ2-2; cdr3_length: 15; v_call: TRBV2; clone_size: -; cdr3_nt: TGTGCCAGCAGTGGGTGGCGAGGGGACACCGGGGAGCTGTTTTTT; cdr3_aa: CASSGWRGDTGELFF